The rows below give T cell receptor beta chains drawn from one sample of a study of blood T cell repertoires in COVID-19. Assay used: immunoSEQ multiplex PCR; TCRdb lists only in-frame clones, some missing. The repertoire holds hundreds of thousands of clones, with around 89% as singletons. The sample comprised PBMCs or T cells enriched from blood (not recorded which). Receptor source: a woman in her forties who had recovered from COVID-19. CDR3s include the opening cysteine and the closing phenylalanine or tryptophan. D genes are given only for firm matches. Not all rows give a size; the values are once, few, many and, for expanded clones, a class.

v_call	clone_size	d_call	j_call	cdr3_aa	cdr3_nt
TRBV7-9	NA	TRBD1	TRBJ2-1	CASSPGQSYNEQFF	TGTGCCAGCAGCCCGGGACAGTCCTACAATGAGCAGTTCTTC
TRBV6-5	NA	TRBD1	TRBJ2-7	CASSPRDRVYEQYF	TGTGCCAGCAGCCCACGGGACAGGGTTTACGAGCAGTACTTC
TRBV5-1	NA	NA	TRBJ1-3	CASSLRQGKDTIYF	TGCGCCAGCAGCTTGAGGCAGGGGAAGGACACCATATATTTT
TRBV5-1	NA	NA	TRBJ2-1	CASSSHSSSYNEQFF	TGCGCCAGCAGTTCCCACTCGAGTTCCTACAATGAGCAGTTCTTC
TRBV25-1	once	NA	TRBJ1-1	CASSAILGTGTSTEAFF	TGTGCCAGCAGTGCCATCTTGGGCACCGGAACCTCCACTGAAGCTTTCTTT
TRBV7-2	once	TRBD1	TRBJ2-7	CASSPGTGYYEQYF	TGTGCCAGCAGCCCCGGGACAGGGTACTACGAGCAGTACTTC
TRBV28	NA	NA	TRBJ2-7	CASSLRGWGYEQYF	TGTGCCAGCAGTTTGAGAGGGTGGGGCTACGAGCAGTACTTC
TRBV28	NA	NA	TRBJ2-7	CASSISYEQYF	TGTGCCAGCAGCATCTCCTACGAGCAGTACTTC
TRBV23-1	NA	NA	TRBJ2-7	CASIRRAYEQYF	TGCGCCAGCATCCGGCGGGCCTACGAGCAGTACTTC
TRBV9	NA	TRBD1	TRBJ2-7	CASSRDRVSEQYF	TGTGCCAGCAGCCGGGACAGGGTCTCCGAGCAGTACTTC
TRBV19	NA	TRBD2	TRBJ2-3	CASSTGLAGTDTQYF	TGTGCCAGTAGTACGGGACTAGCGGGCACAGATACGCAGTATTTT
TRBV19	NA	TRBD1	TRBJ1-1	CASTGQLNTEAFF	TGTGCCAGTACGGGACAGCTGAACACTGAAGCTTTCTTT
TRBV25-1	NA	NA	TRBJ2-7	CASSESKGAAYEQYF	TGTGCCAGCAGTGAATCGAAGGGAGCGGCCTACGAGCAGTACTTC
TRBV15	NA	NA	TRBJ2-2	CATSRDQWTQGGGELFF	TGTGCCACCAGCAGAGATCAATGGACCCAGGGAGGCGGGGAGCTGTTTTTT
TRBV11-2	NA	NA	TRBJ1-1	CASSLEVLNTEAFF	TGTGCCAGCAGCTTGGAGGTGCTGAACACTGAAGCTTTCTTT
TRBV7-9	NA	NA	TRBJ1-1	CASSNSAGVGTEAFF	TGTGCCAGCAGCAATTCCGCCGGGGTAGGCACTGAAGCTTTCTTT